The 23 T cell receptor beta chains below all came from one sample that was sequenced in a study of T cells after yellow fever vaccination. TCRdb re-derived calls from the 5' RACE reads in MiXCR, one entry per CDR3 protein. The table shows some 420,000 distinct CDR3 sequences, with approximately 18% occurring only once. The sample in question was PBMCs, obtained before the yellow fever booster vaccination. The origin of the receptors is a man aged 18 to 35 who received the YFV17D yellow fever vaccine.

The chain couples TRBV5-1 to TRBJ2-2; D unclear. Germline V gene sequence: CDR1 SGHRS, CDR2 YFSETQ. The CDR3 consists of 16 residues. Trimming took 0 bases from V and 0 from J, leaving 9 bases between them. As DNA, the CDR3 is TGCGCCAGCAGCTTGGGGGCGCTAGCGAACACCGGGGAGCTGTTTTTT. It translates to CASSLGALANTGELFF.

This clonotype was counted between two and nine times. V gene TRBV7-6 combines with J gene TRBJ2-2; D perhaps matches TRBD2 (5 bases). Looked up from germline, CDR1 is SGHVS and CDR2 is FNYEAQ. The CDR3 runs 13 residues. Trimming removed 4 bases from V and 8 bases from J, with 11 bases in between. The CDR3 spells CASSSPVAGELFF. The CDR3 DNA reads TGTGCCAGCAGCTCCCCTGTAGCGGGGGAGCTGTTTTTT.

This clonotype was observed a few times. The chain couples TRBV4-3 to TRBJ2-6; D perhaps matches TRBD1 (5 bases). The ends were cut back, 4 bases at V and 0 bases at J, with 13 bases in the middle. Per germline, CDR1 LGHNA and CDR2 YSLEER. This CDR3 is 17 amino acids long. This CDR3 is CASSPGHFRSGANVLTF. The DNA of the CDR3 is TGCGCCAGCAGCCCTGGACACTTTCGCTCTGGGGCCAACGTCCTGACTTTC.

This clonotype was seen a handful of times. The CDR3 loop is CASRARDRQRELFF. CDR3 DNA: TGCGCCAGCAGGGCCCGGGACAGGCAAAGGGAGCTGTTTTTT. This rearrangement joins TRBV5-1 to TRBJ2-2; 8 nucleotides align to TRBD1. The CDR3 has 14 residues. Trimming took 5 bases from V and 9 from J; bases not matched to a gene: 9. Germline V lookup: CDR1 SGHRS, CDR2 YFSETQ.

CDR3 sequence: CASSLKGLAPYEQYV. The DNA for the CDR3 is TGTGCCAGCAGTTTAAAGGGACTAGCGCCCTACGAGCAGTACGTC. The genes are TRBV27 and TRBJ2-7; TRBD2 matches at 10 bases. After removal of 2 bases from V and 2 bases from J, the junction contained 3 bases not matched to a gene. CDR3 length equals 15 residues. The germline CDR1 and CDR2 sequences are MNHEY and SMNVEV (reference sequence).

The gene calls are TRBV20-1 and TRBJ2-1, with 11 bases identical to TRBD1. The CDR3 is made up of 14 amino acids. Trimming removed 4 bases from V and 4 bases from J; junction bases left unmatched: 3. CDR1 is DFQATT and CDR2 is SNEGSKA in the germline V gene (reference sequence). The CDR3 DNA reads TGCAGTGCTACGGACAGGGGGCATTACAATGAGCAGTTCTTC. Amino acid sequence: CSATDRGHYNEQFF.

The V and J genes are TRBV12-3 or TRBV12-4 and TRBJ1-4; 11 positions match TRBD1. Trimming cost V 4 bases and J 7 bases; bases outside gene matches: 5. This CDR3 region has 15 residues. CDR3 DNA sequence: TGTGCCAGCAGTTCTTCCGGGACAGGGGGTGAAAAACTGTTTTTT. Its protein is CASSSSGTGGEKLFF.

The sample holds a few counts of this clonotype. J is TRBJ2-5 and V is TRBV29-1, with D possibly matching TRBD2 (6 bases). Trimming left V 6 bases short and J 5 bases short, with 16 bases between. The length of the CDR3 is 13 residues. Germline V CDR1 and CDR2: SQVTM, ANQGSEA. In nucleotides, the CDR3 is TGCAGCGTGCCGGGACCCCGGGAGGAGACCCAGTACTTC. Translated: CSVPGPREETQYF.

The chain links TRBV11-2 to TRBJ1-2; D not certain. The CDR3 totals 13 residues. Between the trimmed V and J ends, which lost 5 bases and 3 bases, there was a span of 10 bases. The germline V gene has CDR1 SGHAT and CDR2 FQNNGV. CDR3 amino acids: CASSPMTHYGYTF. For the CDR3, the DNA is TGTGCCAGCAGCCCGATGACTCACTATGGCTACACCTTC.

This clonotype has just a few counts. The gene calls are TRBV5-1 and TRBJ2-5; 9 bases agree with TRBD2. CDR3 length equals 13 residues. Per germline, CDR1 SGHRS and CDR2 YFSETQ. With 5 bases clipped from V and 4 bases from J, the junction kept 3 bases outside the gene matches. The CDR3 bases are TGCGCCAGCAGTGGCGGGGGGGCAGAGACCCAGTACTTC. Amino acid sequence: CASSGGGAETQYF.

V is TRBV20-1 and J is TRBJ1-2; D is unclear. The V end lost 4 bases, the J end lost 0 bases, and 12 bases lay between the germline ends. This CDR3 has 14 amino acids. Germline-derived CDR1 and CDR2 are DFQATT and SNEGSKA (reference sequence). The CDR3 loop reads CSAIFQTTNYGYTF. The CDR3 DNA follows: TGCAGTGCTATTTTCCAGACTACTAACTATGGCTACACCTTC.

The chain employs TRBV20-1 and TRBJ2-7; TRBD1 is a possible D gene (6 bases). CDR3 length equals 12 residues. Germline V gene lookup returns CDR1 DFQATT and CDR2 SNEGSKA (reference sequence). V was pared by 2 bases and J by 7 bases, with 12 bases between. Here the CDR3 DNA reads TGCAGTGCTAGACACAGGGTGGGGGAGCAGTACTTC. Protein product: CSARHRVGEQYF.

This clonotype was observed a handful of times. V usage is TRBV10-3 and J usage is TRBJ2-4, with D perhaps matching TRBD1 or TRBD2 (5 bases each). V dropped 3 bases and J dropped 8 bases, with 20 bases sitting between them. Germline lookup yields CDR1 ENHRY and CDR2 SYGVKD. The CDR3 contains 16 residues. The CDR3 DNA sequence: TGTGCCATCAGTGACCCTGCAGGGCCAAGGGGAGACATTCAGTACTTC. Protein product: CAISDPAGPRGDIQYF.

This clonotype has a handful of counts. This chain uses TRBV10-3 with TRBJ2-3; TRBD1 is a possible D gene (6 bases). The CDR3 loop spans 16 amino acids. Germline V gene sequence: CDR1 ENHRY, CDR2 SYGVKD. Trimming pared 6 bases from V and 1 base from J, leaving 17 bases between. CDR3 nucleotide sequence: TGTGCCATCAGATACGGCAGGGGACGTGGCACAGATACGCAGTATTTT. Its protein is CAIRYGRGRGTDTQYF.

V usage is TRBV6-5 and J usage is TRBJ1-5; no clear D. The CDR3 covers 14 residues. V was pared by 0 bases and J by 5 bases, with 8 bases between. CDR1 MNHEY and CDR2 SVGAGI come from the germline V gene. The CDR3 loop is CASSYSIGYQPQHF. Written as DNA, the CDR3 is TGTGCCAGCAGTTACTCGATAGGGTATCAGCCCCAGCATTTT.

This clonotype was picked up many times. The chain joins TRBV7-9 to TRBJ2-5, with TRBD1 matching 7 bases. In germline, CDR1 is SEHNR, CDR2 FQNEAQ (reference sequence). V shed 5 bases, J shed 1 base, and the junction held 4 bases outside the gene matches. The CDR3 is made up of 14 amino acids. CDR3 loop: CASSLRQGQETQYF. The CDR3 nucleotides read TGTGCCAGCAGCCTGAGACAGGGCCAAGAGACCCAGTACTTC.

The rearrangement links TRBV18 to TRBJ2-5, with TRBD2 as a possible D gene (5 bases). This CDR3 is built from 14 residues. With 3 bases removed from V and 5 bases from J, the gap between germline ends came to 13 bases. The V gene's germline CDR1 is KGHSH and CDR2 LQKENI. The CDR3 is CASSPGRWEETQYF. Written as DNA, the CDR3 is TGTGCCAGCTCACCCGGAAGGTGGGAGGAGACCCAGTACTTC. Variable domain in full (rest from reference TRBV18 and TRBJ2-5): NAGVMQNPRHLVRRRGQEARLRCSPMKGHSHVYWYRQLPEEGLKFMVYLQKENIIDESGMPKERFSAEFPKEGPSILRIQQVVRGDSAAYFCASSPGRWEETQYFGPGTRLLVL.

In its sample, this clonotype was seen once. This chain connects TRBV6-5 to TRBJ1-6, with unresolved D. V was pared by 0 bases and J by 3 bases, with 9 bases between. Germline CDR1 and CDR2: MNHEY and SVGAGI. The CDR3 contains 16 residues. CDR3 in DNA: TGTGCCAGCAGTTACTCCCTTTGGGTCTATAATTCACCCCTCCACTTT. Amino acids: CASSYSLWVYNSPLHF.

At least ten counts were recorded for this clonotype. The V gene is TRBV4-2, the J gene TRBJ2-3; D not resolved. Germline V gene data show CDR1 as LGHNA and CDR2 as YNFKEQ. The CDR3 is 11 residues long. Trimming cost V 3 bases and J 4 bases, with 2 bases left between them. This chain's CDR3 is CASSHSDTQYF. The CDR3 DNA sequence: TGTGCCAGCAGCCACTCAGATACGCAGTATTTT.

This clonotype came up many times. V gene TRBV6-2 or TRBV6-3 combines with J gene TRBJ2-7; D uncertain. V lost 3 bases and J 6 bases, leaving 12 bases between the germline ends. Germline lookup yields CDR1 MNHEY and CDR2 SVGEGT. This CDR3 is built from 13 residues. CDR3 sequence (DNA): TGTGCCAGCAGTTATCTGGGTACCCGCGAGCAGTACTTC. It specifies CASSYLGTREQYF.

This clonotype was observed many times. A junction boundary mismatches the germline segment, possibly from a read error. The rearrangement links TRBV5-1 to TRBJ2-6; D perhaps matches TRBD2 (6 bases). The germline CDR1 and CDR2 sequences are SGHRS and YFSETQ. This CDR3 is 15 amino acids long. The CDR3 DNA reads TGTGCCAGCAGCCTCGGGAGCTCTGGGGCCAACGTCCTGACTTTC. This gives the protein CASSLGSSGANVLTF.

The chain employs TRBV4-3 and TRBJ1-3; D is perhaps TRBD1 (5 bases). Germline lookup yields CDR1 LGHNA and CDR2 YSLEER. Trimming stripped 0 bases from V and 0 bases from J, with 12 bases between. This CDR3 has 17 residues. CDR3 nucleotide sequence: TGCGCCAGCAGCCAAGACCCTGCAGGGCTCTCTGGAAACACCATATATTTT. It specifies CASSQDPAGLSGNTIYF.

This clonotype was seen repeatedly, ten times or more. The J gene is TRBJ2-5, the V gene TRBV18; weak D call: TRBD1 (6 bases). Germline V gene lookup returns CDR1 KGHSH and CDR2 LQKENI. The V gene lost 0 bases and the J gene lost 1 base, with 9 bases spanning the gap. The CDR3 has 15 amino acids. The CDR3 DNA follows: TGTGCCAGCTCACCACCATCGACAGGCCAAGAGACCCAGTACTTC. This encodes CASSPPSTGQETQYF.